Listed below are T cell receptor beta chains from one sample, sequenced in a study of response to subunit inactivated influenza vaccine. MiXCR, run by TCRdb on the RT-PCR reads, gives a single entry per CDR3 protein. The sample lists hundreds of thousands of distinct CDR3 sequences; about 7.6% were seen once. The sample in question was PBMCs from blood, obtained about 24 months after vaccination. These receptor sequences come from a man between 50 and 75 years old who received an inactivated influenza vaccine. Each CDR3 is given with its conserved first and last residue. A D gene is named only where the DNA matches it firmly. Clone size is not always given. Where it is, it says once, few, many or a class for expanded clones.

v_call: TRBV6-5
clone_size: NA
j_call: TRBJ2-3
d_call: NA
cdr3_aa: CASSYVPQGRGTDTQYF
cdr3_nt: TGTGCCAGCAGTTACGTCCCTCAGGGGAGGGGCACAGATACGCAGTATTTT

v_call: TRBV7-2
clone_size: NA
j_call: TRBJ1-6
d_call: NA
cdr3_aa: CASSYYGPGPKNSPLHF
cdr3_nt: TGTGCCAGCAGTTATTACGGGCCAGGGCCGAAGAATTCACCCCTCCACTTT

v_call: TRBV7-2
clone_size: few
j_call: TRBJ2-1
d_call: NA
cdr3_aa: CASSRIYDNEQFF
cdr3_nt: TGTGCCAGCAGCCGCATCTATGACAATGAGCAGTTCTTC

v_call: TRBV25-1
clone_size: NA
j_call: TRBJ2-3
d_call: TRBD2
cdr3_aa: CASSGPKPRTSGRIDTQYF
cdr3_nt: TGTGCCAGCAGTGGGCCTAAGCCCCGGACTAGCGGGAGAATAGATACGCAGTATTTT

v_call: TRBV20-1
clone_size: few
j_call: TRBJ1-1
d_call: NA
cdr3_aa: CSARGARAGMNTEAFF
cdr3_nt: TGCAGTGCTAGAGGGGCCAGGGCAGGCATGAACACTGAAGCTTTCTTT

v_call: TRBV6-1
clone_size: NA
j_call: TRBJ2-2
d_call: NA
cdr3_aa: CASRPPGKAGELFF
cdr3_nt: TGTGCCAGCAGACCACCGGGGAAGGCCGGGGAGCTGTTTTTT

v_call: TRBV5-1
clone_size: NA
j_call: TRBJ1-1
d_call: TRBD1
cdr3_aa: CASSFTPLNQGAFAFF
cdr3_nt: TGCGCCAGCAGCTTCACTCCCTTAAACCAGGGGGCGTTTGCTTTCTTT

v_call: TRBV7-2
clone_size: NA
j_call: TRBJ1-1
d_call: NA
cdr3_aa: CAGSFFRDISLGEAFF
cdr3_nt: TGTGCCGGCAGCTTCTTTAGAGACATATCCCTGGGTGAAGCTTTCTTT

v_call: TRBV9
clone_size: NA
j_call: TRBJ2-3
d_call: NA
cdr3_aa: CAGSGTTSTDTQYF
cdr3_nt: TGTGCCGGCAGCGGGACAACCAGCACAGATACGCAGTATTTT

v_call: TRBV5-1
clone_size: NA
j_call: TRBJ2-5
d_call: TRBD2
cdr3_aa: CASSLVLAGGRETQYF
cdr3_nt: TGCGCCAGCAGCTTGGTCCTAGCGGGGGGTCGGGAGACCCAGTACTTC

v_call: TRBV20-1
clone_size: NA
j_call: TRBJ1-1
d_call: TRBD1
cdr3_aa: CSASGIGGQAYRGNTEAFF
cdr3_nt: TGCAGTGCTAGTGGTATTGGGGGACAGGCGTACCGCGGGAACACTGAAGCTTTCTTT

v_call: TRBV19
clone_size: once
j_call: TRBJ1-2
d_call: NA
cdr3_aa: CASTPSPTPNYGYTF
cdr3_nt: TGTGCCAGTACCCCGAGCCCCACCCCTAACTATGGCTACACCTTC

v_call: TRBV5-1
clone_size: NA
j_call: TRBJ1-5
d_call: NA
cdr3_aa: CASSLDGGPQHF
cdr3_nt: TGCGCCAGCAGCTTGGATGGTGGGCCCCAGCATTTT

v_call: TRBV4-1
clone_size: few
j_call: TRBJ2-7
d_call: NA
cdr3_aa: CASSALGLEDEQYF
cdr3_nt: TGCGCCAGCAGCGCACTGGGGTTGGAGGACGAGCAGTACTTC

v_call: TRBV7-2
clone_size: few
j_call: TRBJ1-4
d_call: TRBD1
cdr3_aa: CASSFQTGANEKLFF
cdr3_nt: TGTGCCAGCAGCTTCCAGACAGGGGCTAATGAAAAACTGTTTTTT

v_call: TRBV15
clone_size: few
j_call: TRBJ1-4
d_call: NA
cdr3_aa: CATSTRNEKLFF
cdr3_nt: TGTGCCACCAGCACACGGAATGAAAAACTGTTTTTT

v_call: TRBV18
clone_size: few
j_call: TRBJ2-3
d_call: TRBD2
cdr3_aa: CASSPPVSSGATDTQYF
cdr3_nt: TGTGCCAGCTCACCACCGGTCTCTAGCGGGGCCACAGATACGCAGTATTTT

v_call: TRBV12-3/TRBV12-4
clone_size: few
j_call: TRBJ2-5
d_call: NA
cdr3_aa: CASSFYPGETQYF
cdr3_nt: TGTGCCAGCAGTTTTTACCCGGGAGAGACCCAGTACTTC

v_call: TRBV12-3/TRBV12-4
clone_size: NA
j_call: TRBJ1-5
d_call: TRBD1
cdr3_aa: CASCPWDRGEGNQPQHF
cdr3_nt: TGTGCCAGCTGCCCCTGGGACAGGGGGGAAGGCAATCAGCCCCAGCATTTT

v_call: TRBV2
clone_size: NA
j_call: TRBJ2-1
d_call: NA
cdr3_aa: CASYLGRGPNNEQFF
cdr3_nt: TGTGCCAGTTACTTGGGGCGGGGGCCCAACAATGAGCAGTTCTTC

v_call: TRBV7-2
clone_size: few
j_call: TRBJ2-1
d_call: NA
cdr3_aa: CASSLGVGGNEQFF
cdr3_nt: TGTGCCAGCAGCTTAGGGGTTGGGGGCAATGAGCAGTTCTTC

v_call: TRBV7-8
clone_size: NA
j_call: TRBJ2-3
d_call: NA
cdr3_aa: CASSLVQGGSTDTQYF
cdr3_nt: TGTGCCAGCAGCTTAGTACAGGGGGGGAGCACAGATACGCAGTATTTT

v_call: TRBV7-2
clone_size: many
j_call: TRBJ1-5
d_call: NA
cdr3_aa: CASSLHGSNQPQHF
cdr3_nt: TGTGCCAGCAGCTTACACGGTAGCAATCAGCCCCAGCATTTT

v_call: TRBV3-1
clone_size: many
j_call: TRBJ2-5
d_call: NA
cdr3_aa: CASSQEWGETQYF
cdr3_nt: TGTGCCAGCAGCCAAGAGTGGGGAGAGACCCAGTACTTC

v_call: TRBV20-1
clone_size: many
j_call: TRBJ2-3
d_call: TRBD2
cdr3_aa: CSARYGTSPTGTQYF
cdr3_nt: TGCAGTGCTAGATACGGGACTAGCCCAACGGGGACGCAGTATTTT

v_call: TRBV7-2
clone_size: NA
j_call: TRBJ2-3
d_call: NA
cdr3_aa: CASSLTVHTDTQYF
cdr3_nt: TGTGCCAGCAGCCTTACCGTTCACACAGATACGCAGTATTTT

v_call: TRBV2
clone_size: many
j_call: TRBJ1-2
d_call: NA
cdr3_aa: CASSENVKGGIGYTF
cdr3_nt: TGTGCCAGCAGTGAAAATGTGAAAGGTGGCATTGGCTACACCTTC

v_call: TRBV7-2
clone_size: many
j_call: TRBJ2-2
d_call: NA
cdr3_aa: CASSISRDTGELFF
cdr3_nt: TGTGCCAGCAGCATAAGTCGGGATACCGGGGAGCTGTTTTTT

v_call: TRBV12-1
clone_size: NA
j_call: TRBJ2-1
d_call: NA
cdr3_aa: CASSLTSGRAKRAYNEQFF
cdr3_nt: TGTGCCAGCAGCTTGACTAGCGGGAGGGCCAAACGCGCCTACAATGAGCAGTTCTTC

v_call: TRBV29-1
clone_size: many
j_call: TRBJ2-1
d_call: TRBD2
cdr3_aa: CSSGDGGNEQFF
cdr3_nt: TGCAGCTCCGGGGACGGGGGGAATGAGCAGTTCTTC

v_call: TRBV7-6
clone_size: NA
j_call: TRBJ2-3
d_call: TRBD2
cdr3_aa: CASSLEASGATDTQYF
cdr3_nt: TGTGCCAGCAGCTTAGAGGCTAGCGGGGCCACAGATACGCAGTATTTT

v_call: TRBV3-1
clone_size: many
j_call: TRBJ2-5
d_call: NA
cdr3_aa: CASSQEARAYQETQYF
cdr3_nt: TGTGCCAGCAGCCAAGAGGCCAGGGCTTACCAAGAGACCCAGTACTTC

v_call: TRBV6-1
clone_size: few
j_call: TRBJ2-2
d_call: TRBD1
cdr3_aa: CASRARTGGRAGELFF
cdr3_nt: TGTGCCAGCAGGGCACGGACAGGGGGCCGAGCCGGGGAGCTGTTTTTT

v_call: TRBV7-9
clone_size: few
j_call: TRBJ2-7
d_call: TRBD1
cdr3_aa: CASSLTGGRAYEQYF
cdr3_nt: TGTGCCAGCAGCCTCACAGGGGGCCGAGCCTACGAGCAGTACTTC

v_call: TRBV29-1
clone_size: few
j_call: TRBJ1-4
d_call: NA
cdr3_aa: CSVGWAAGTEKLFF
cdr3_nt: TGCAGCGTTGGATGGGCGGCAGGGACGGAAAAACTGTTTTTT

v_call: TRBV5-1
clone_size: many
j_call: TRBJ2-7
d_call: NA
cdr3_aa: CASSWGTAYEQYF
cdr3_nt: TGCGCCAGCAGCTGGGGAACAGCCTACGAGCAGTACTTC

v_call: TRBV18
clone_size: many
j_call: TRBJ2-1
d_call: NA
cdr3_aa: CASSTMSGDEQFF
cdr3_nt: TGTGCCAGCTCGACTATGAGCGGCGATGAGCAGTTCTTC

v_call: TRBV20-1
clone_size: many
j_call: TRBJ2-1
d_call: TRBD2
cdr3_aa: CSAPSSGRTYNEQFF
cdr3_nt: TGCAGTGCTCCAAGTAGCGGGAGAACCTACAATGAGCAGTTCTTC

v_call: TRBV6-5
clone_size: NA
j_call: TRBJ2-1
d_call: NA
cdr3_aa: CAKRQGGNEQFF
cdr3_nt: TGTGCCAAAAGACAGGGAGGGAATGAGCAGTTCTTC

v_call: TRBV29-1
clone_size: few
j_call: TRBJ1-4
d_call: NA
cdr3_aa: CSVEVQNATNEKLFF
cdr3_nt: TGCAGCGTTGAAGTCCAAAATGCAACTAATGAAAAACTGTTTTTT

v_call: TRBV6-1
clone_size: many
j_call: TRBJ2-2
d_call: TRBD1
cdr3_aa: CASRKNRGNTGELFF
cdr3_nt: TGTGCCAGCAGGAAAAACAGGGGGAACACCGGGGAGCTGTTTTTT

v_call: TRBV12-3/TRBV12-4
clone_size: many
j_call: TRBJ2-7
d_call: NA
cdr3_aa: CASSFGTRSYEQYF
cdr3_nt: TGTGCCAGCAGTTTCGGCACACGATCCTACGAGCAGTACTTC

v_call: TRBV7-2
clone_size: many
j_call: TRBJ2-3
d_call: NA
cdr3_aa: CASSLASLTGGDTQYF
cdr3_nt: TGTGCCAGCAGCTTAGCGAGTTTAACAGGCGGGGATACGCAGTATTTT

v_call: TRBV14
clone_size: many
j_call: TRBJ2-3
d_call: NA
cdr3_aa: CASSQDLASGTDTQYF
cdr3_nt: TGTGCCAGCAGCCAAGATCTAGCGTCGGGCACAGATACGCAGTATTTT

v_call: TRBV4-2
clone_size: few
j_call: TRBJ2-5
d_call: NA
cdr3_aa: CASSQDAGLETQYF
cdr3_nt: TGTGCCAGCAGCCAAGACGCTGGGTTAGAGACCCAGTACTTC

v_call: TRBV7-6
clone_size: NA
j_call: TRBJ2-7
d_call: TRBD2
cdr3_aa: CASSLASASGGLKYEQYF
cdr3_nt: TGTGCCAGCAGCTTAGCGTCGGCTAGCGGGGGCCTAAAATACGAGCAGTACTTC

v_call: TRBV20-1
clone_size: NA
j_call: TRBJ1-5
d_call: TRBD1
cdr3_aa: CSASKTGGGNQPQHF
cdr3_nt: TGCAGTGCAAGTAAGACAGGGGGCGGCAATCAGCCCCAGCATTTT

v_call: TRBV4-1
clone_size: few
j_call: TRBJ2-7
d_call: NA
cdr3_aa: CASSPHQTSYEQYF
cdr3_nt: TGCGCCAGCAGTCCCCACCAAACCTCCTACGAGCAGTACTTC

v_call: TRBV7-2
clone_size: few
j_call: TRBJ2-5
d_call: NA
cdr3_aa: CASSRLLETQYF
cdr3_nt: TGTGCCAGCAGCCGATTGTTAGAGACCCAGTACTTC

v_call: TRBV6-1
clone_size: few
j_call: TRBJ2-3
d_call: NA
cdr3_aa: CASKESTTDTQYF
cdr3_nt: TGTGCCAGCAAGGAGTCTACCACAGATACGCAGTATTTT

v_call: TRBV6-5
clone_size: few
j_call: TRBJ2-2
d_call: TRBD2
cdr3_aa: CASSLLIAGVTGELFF
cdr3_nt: TGTGCCAGCAGTTTACTCATAGCGGGAGTCACCGGGGAGCTGTTTTTT

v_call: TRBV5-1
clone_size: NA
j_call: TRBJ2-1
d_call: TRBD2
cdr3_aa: CASSLAGREGEQFF
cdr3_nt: TGCGCCAGCAGCTTGGCCGGCAGGGAGGGCGAGCAGTTCTTC